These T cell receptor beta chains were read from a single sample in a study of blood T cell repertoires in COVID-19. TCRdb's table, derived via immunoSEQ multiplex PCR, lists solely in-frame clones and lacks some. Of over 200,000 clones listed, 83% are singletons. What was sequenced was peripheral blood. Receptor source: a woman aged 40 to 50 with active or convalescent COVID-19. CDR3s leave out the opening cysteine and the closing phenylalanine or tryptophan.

ASSAYAGSGANVLT	TRBJ2-6	TRBV13
ATSDSGTDGYT	TRBJ1-2	TRBV24-1
ASRHLFRDSLIYGYT	TRBJ1-2	TRBV4-1
ASSRSGVEAYGYT	TRBJ1-2	TRBV9
ASSPGLAGGKKYNEQF	TRBJ2-1	TRBV28
ASSQERVYNEQF	TRBJ2-1	TRBV3-1/TRBV3-2
ASGGRNSPLH	TRBJ1-6	TRBV11-3
ASSLTRQFQETQY	TRBJ2-5	TRBV28
ASRIFRGLRDTEAF	TRBJ1-1	TRBV27
ASSLDSGSGYGYT	TRBJ1-2	TRBV5-4
ASRPPDRVNYGYT	TRBJ1-2	TRBV6-5
ASRAGDQPQH	TRBJ1-5	TRBV25-1
ASSLESGGKTEAF	TRBJ1-1	TRBV5-1
ASSYDRGTYEQY	TRBJ2-7	TRBV5-4
ASSLGLAGSYEQY	TRBJ2-7	TRBV5-1
ASSLAGQGGF	TRBJ2-1	TRBV12-3/TRBV12-4
ATRKPQANYGYT	TRBJ1-2	TRBV6-5
ATSGLTGKNLNEQF	TRBJ2-1	TRBV24-1
ASSPTGVDTQY	TRBJ2-3	TRBV18
ASSLTGYGNTIY	TRBJ1-3	TRBV6-5
ASLARNYNEQF	TRBJ2-1	TRBV19
ASSQNLAGVRYNEQF	TRBJ2-1	TRBV11-3
ASSDGQTYEQY	TRBJ2-7	TRBV18
ASSLDAGLAGWETQY	TRBJ2-5	TRBV5-5
ASSSAQGRYEQY	TRBJ2-7	TRBV28
ASSEGTGRSNTEAF	TRBJ1-1	TRBV5-5
ASSLASGLGHEQF	TRBJ2-1	TRBV7-2
ASSPSTNNQPQH	TRBJ1-5	TRBV7-9
ASSLPGNTEAF	TRBJ1-1	TRBV7-9
ASSFGTGGEAF	TRBJ1-1	TRBV7-9
ASSGTGRTSTDTQY	TRBJ2-3	TRBV25-1
ASSLDRGQNGYT	TRBJ1-2	TRBV5-1
ASRRGEDQPQH	TRBJ1-5	TRBV5-1
ASSPRQGRDTEAF	TRBJ1-1	TRBV18
ASRYDSSSGNTIY	TRBJ1-3	TRBV6-5
AWSRTGPQPQH	TRBJ1-5	TRBV30
ASSRNTGLNNSPLH	TRBJ1-6	TRBV2
ASSLGTSGIVVYEQY	TRBJ2-7	TRBV5-1
ASTPAAGVQETQY	TRBJ2-5	TRBV5-1
ASSRASGGQY	TRBJ2-7	TRBV6-1
ALGPRGGREETQY	TRBJ2-5	TRBV30
ASSQDSPPRQTDNEQF	TRBJ2-1	TRBV4-2
ASSPDSGGTYNEQF	TRBJ2-1	TRBV5-1
ASSIQGAGNTIY	TRBJ1-3	TRBV2
ASSLAGGAEQY	TRBJ2-7	TRBV27
ASTTASGNTIY	TRBJ1-3	TRBV2
ASSVAGGSYNEQF	TRBJ2-1	TRBV2
ASSRAPRGTGELF	TRBJ2-2	TRBV11-1
ASSPIGDSSSYNEQF	TRBJ2-1	TRBV5-1
ASSLSAGVYGYT	TRBJ1-2	TRBV6-5
ASTRIQGPEAF	TRBJ1-1	TRBV5-5
ASSLGTGGMNEQF	TRBJ2-1	TRBV5-1
ASSSNADNFYGYT	TRBJ1-2	TRBV27
ASSPGLGISEAF	TRBJ1-1	TRBV5-1